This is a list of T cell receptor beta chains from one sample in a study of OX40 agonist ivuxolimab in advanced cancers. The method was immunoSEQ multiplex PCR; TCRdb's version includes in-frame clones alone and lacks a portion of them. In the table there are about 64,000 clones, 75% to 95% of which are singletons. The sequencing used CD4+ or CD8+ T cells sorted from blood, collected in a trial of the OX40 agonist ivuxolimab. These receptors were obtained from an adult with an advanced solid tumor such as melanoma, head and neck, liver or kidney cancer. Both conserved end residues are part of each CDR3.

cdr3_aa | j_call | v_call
CAWRDAGWNYGYTF | TRBJ1-2 | TRBV30
CASRHYRTNTEAFF | TRBJ1-1 | TRBV7-9
CASSLTSGRGYEQYF | TRBJ2-7 | TRBV7-9
CASSLEGQGAYEQYF | TRBJ2-7 | TRBV6-1
CASRGQGQNNSPLHF | TRBJ1-6 | TRBV2
CSVEGRDRGTDTQYF | TRBJ2-3 | TRBV29-1
CASSQGRNTEAFF | TRBJ1-1 | TRBV4-3
CASSYGLRAFYGYTF | TRBJ1-2 | TRBV6-6
CASTAPPPYEQYF | TRBJ2-7 | TRBV2
CASSGVGFLVNTEAFF | TRBJ1-1 | TRBV4-1
CASSYWQGKVGEGYTF | TRBJ1-2 | TRBV6-5
CASSILDRQETQYF | TRBJ2-5 | TRBV19
CASSKRTSWVSLDYEQYF | TRBJ2-7 | TRBV21-1
CASSIIGAAGENYGYTF | TRBJ1-2 | TRBV19
CASSFGGPREGGELFF | TRBJ2-2 | TRBV7-7
CASSPLRTGNTEAFF | TRBJ1-1 | TRBV5-5
CASSQGLAGVRETQYF | TRBJ2-5 | TRBV11-2